A selection of T cell receptor beta chains follows, all from one sample in a study of T cell changes during pregnancy in multiple sclerosis. Using immunoSEQ multiplex PCR, the repertoire was profiled, and TCRdb retains in-frame clones only, with some absent. The table records about 9,000 clones, around 90% of them present only once. The specimen was CD8+ T cells from peripheral blood mononuclear cells, collected in the first trimester of pregnancy. The receptors originated from a female donor in good health, enrolled as a control in a pregnancy study. Each CDR3 is given with its conserved first and last residue. A D gene is named only where the DNA matches it firmly. Clone sizes are given selectively: once, few, many, or a class where the clone is expanded.

j_gene: TRBJ2-5
abundance: few
v_gene: TRBV6-5
d_gene: TRBD1
CDR3nt: TGTGCCAGCACCCCCCTGACAGGGTCCGGGGAGACCCAGTACTTC
CDR3aa: CASTPLTGSGETQYF

j_gene: TRBJ2-5
abundance: once
v_gene: TRBV13
d_gene: -
CDR3nt: TGTGCCAGCAGCTTGCCGGAGGGCGGGAAGACCCAGTACTTC
CDR3aa: CASSLPEGGKTQYF

j_gene: TRBJ2-3
abundance: -
v_gene: TRBV9
d_gene: -
CDR3nt: TGTGCCAGCAGCCTCCCTAAGGATACGCAGTATTTT
CDR3aa: CASSLPKDTQYF

j_gene: TRBJ1-4
abundance: -
v_gene: TRBV19
d_gene: TRBD1
CDR3nt: TGTGCCAGTAGCCCCATAGTAGGGACAGGCGGTGAAAAACTGTTTTTT
CDR3aa: CASSPIVGTGGEKLFF

j_gene: TRBJ2-1
abundance: -
v_gene: TRBV6-1
d_gene: TRBD1
CDR3nt: TGTGCCAGCAGTGGGGACAGGGGAGGAGCGGGGCTCAATGAGCAGTTCTTC
CDR3aa: CASSGDRGGAGLNEQFF

j_gene: TRBJ1-1
abundance: -
v_gene: TRBV6-4
d_gene: -
CDR3nt: TGTGCCAGCAGTACGGGACAAGAGAACACTGAAGCTTTCTTT
CDR3aa: CASSTGQENTEAFF

j_gene: TRBJ1-1
abundance: -
v_gene: TRBV4-1
d_gene: -
CDR3nt: TGCGCCAGCAGCCTCCCTAGGGGGAACACTGAAGCTTTCTTT
CDR3aa: CASSLPRGNTEAFF

j_gene: TRBJ1-2
abundance: few
v_gene: TRBV6-1
d_gene: -
CDR3nt: TGTGCCAGCACTGGGCTCTCTAACTATGGCTACACCTTC
CDR3aa: CASTGLSNYGYTF

j_gene: TRBJ2-1
abundance: -
v_gene: TRBV7-9
d_gene: TRBD2
CDR3nt: TGTGCCAGCAGCCCGGGACTAGCGGGGGGGCCCCTTACCTACAATGAGCAGTTCTTC
CDR3aa: CASSPGLAGGPLTYNEQFF

j_gene: TRBJ1-2
abundance: -
v_gene: TRBV27
d_gene: -
CDR3nt: TGTGCCAGCAGCATGGCGGGGGGCTCCCGCGGCTACACCTTC
CDR3aa: CASSMAGGSRGYTF

j_gene: TRBJ2-6
abundance: -
v_gene: TRBV9
d_gene: -
CDR3nt: TGTGCCAGCAGCGGCGGAGATGAACAGGGTGGCTCTGGGGCCAACGTCCTGACTTTC
CDR3aa: CASSGGDEQGGSGANVLTF

j_gene: TRBJ1-5
abundance: once
v_gene: TRBV28
d_gene: TRBD1
CDR3nt: TGTGCCAGCAGTTTATGGGGGACAGCGACCAATCAGCCCCAGCATTTT
CDR3aa: CASSLWGTATNQPQHF

j_gene: TRBJ2-5
abundance: -
v_gene: TRBV5-6
d_gene: -
CDR3nt: TGTGCCAGCAGCTTGGTGGGCTTAGCGGCATACCAAGAGACCCAGTACTTC
CDR3aa: CASSLVGLAAYQETQYF

j_gene: TRBJ2-1
abundance: -
v_gene: TRBV2
d_gene: TRBD2
CDR3nt: TGTGCCAGCAGTGACACGGGAGGGTCTTACAATGAGCAGTTCTTC
CDR3aa: CASSDTGGSYNEQFF

j_gene: TRBJ2-1
abundance: -
v_gene: TRBV7-9
d_gene: -
CDR3nt: TGTGCCAGCAGATATACAGGGTTCGAGCAGTTCTTC
CDR3aa: CASRYTGFEQFF

j_gene: TRBJ2-7
abundance: -
v_gene: TRBV19
d_gene: -
CDR3nt: TGTGCCAGTAGTCAGGGCTACGAGCAGTACTTC
CDR3aa: CASSQGYEQYF

j_gene: TRBJ2-1
abundance: -
v_gene: TRBV7-2
d_gene: -
CDR3nt: TGTGCCAGCAGCTTAGCAGAGCAGGGGTGGGACAATGAGCAGTTCTTC
CDR3aa: CASSLAEQGWDNEQFF

j_gene: TRBJ2-1
abundance: once
v_gene: TRBV4-1
d_gene: TRBD2
CDR3nt: TGCGCCAGCAGCCAAGATCTAGCGGGGGAGTTCCTATCCGAGCAGTTCTTC
CDR3aa: CASSQDLAGEFLSEQFF

j_gene: TRBJ1-2
abundance: -
v_gene: TRBV9
d_gene: -
CDR3nt: TGTGCCAGCAGCGTAGGGGGCCAAAGGGGTGGTGGCTACACCTTC
CDR3aa: CASSVGGQRGGGYTF

j_gene: TRBJ1-1
abundance: -
v_gene: TRBV6-5
d_gene: TRBD1
CDR3nt: TGTGCCAGCAGACCCGACAGGGCCACTGAAGCTTTCTTT
CDR3aa: CASRPDRATEAFF

j_gene: TRBJ2-1
abundance: once
v_gene: TRBV5-4
d_gene: -
CDR3nt: TGTGCCAGCAGCTTGGCCAATGCTGGCGGGAATGAGCAGTTCTTC
CDR3aa: CASSLANAGGNEQFF

j_gene: TRBJ1-1
abundance: few
v_gene: TRBV5-6
d_gene: -
CDR3nt: TGTGCCACCCATTTGGGGGCAGAGATTATGAACACTGAAGCTTTCTTT
CDR3aa: CATHLGAEIMNTEAFF

j_gene: TRBJ1-1
abundance: -
v_gene: TRBV9
d_gene: -
CDR3nt: TGTGCCAGCAGCGTAGCGGGGGGGCTCACTGAAGCTTTCTTT
CDR3aa: CASSVAGGLTEAFF

j_gene: TRBJ2-7
abundance: -
v_gene: TRBV9
d_gene: -
CDR3nt: TGTGCCAGCAGCACATCAGGGGCCCCTTCCTACGAGCAGTACTTC
CDR3aa: CASSTSGAPSYEQYF

j_gene: TRBJ2-5
abundance: -
v_gene: TRBV7-7
d_gene: TRBD2
CDR3nt: TGTGCTAGCAGCCTAGCGGGTCTAGCGGGGCTTGAGACCCAGTACTTC
CDR3aa: CASSLAGLAGLETQYF

j_gene: TRBJ1-4
abundance: once
v_gene: TRBV15
d_gene: TRBD1
CDR3nt: TGTGCCACCAGCAGAGATCGACAGGGCTCTGAAAAACTGTTTTTT
CDR3aa: CATSRDRQGSEKLFF

j_gene: TRBJ1-1
abundance: few
v_gene: TRBV11-2
d_gene: -
CDR3nt: TGTGCCAGCAGCTTAGTGGCCAGTCGGAGGAACACTGAAGCTTTCTTT
CDR3aa: CASSLVASRRNTEAFF

j_gene: TRBJ1-1
abundance: -
v_gene: TRBV25-1
d_gene: -
CDR3nt: TGTGCCAGCGGACAGTCGAACACTGAAGCTTTCTTT
CDR3aa: CASGQSNTEAFF

j_gene: TRBJ1-2
abundance: once
v_gene: TRBV9
d_gene: TRBD1
CDR3nt: TGTGCCAGCAGCGAGGGGACAGGAACTAACTATGGCTACACCTTC
CDR3aa: CASSEGTGTNYGYTF

j_gene: TRBJ1-2
abundance: -
v_gene: TRBV7-9
d_gene: -
CDR3nt: TGTGCCAGCAGCTTATTTGCGGGGTTTTATGGCTACACCTTC
CDR3aa: CASSLFAGFYGYTF

j_gene: TRBJ1-1
abundance: few
v_gene: TRBV30
d_gene: TRBD1
CDR3nt: TGTGCCTGGGATGAACAGGGGAAGGTTGCCACTGAAGCTTTCTTT
CDR3aa: CAWDEQGKVATEAFF